This TCR beta chain was profiled in a study of OX40 agonist ivuxolimab in advanced cancers. Assay: immunoSEQ multiplex PCR; the TCRdb copy retains only in-frame clones and omits some. The table has 80,000 to 100,000 clones, under 95% seen once. This CDR3 is 15 amino acids long. Germline V gene data show CDR1 as MGHRA and CDR2 as YSYEKL. The V end lost 0 bases, the J end lost 1 base, and 9 bases lay between the germline ends. The TCR comes from an adult with an advanced solid tumor such as melanoma, head and neck, liver or kidney cancer. Sample: CD4+ or CD8+ T cells sorted from blood, taken in a trial of the OX40 agonist ivuxolimab. This rearrangement joins TRBV4-1 to TRBJ1-1; no reliable D call. DNA for the CDR3: TGCGCCAGCAGCCAAGAACGGTTTTCGAACACTGAAGCTTTCTTT. It encodes CASSQERFSNTEAFF.